A selection of T cell receptor beta chains follows, all from one sample in a study of blood T cells in healthy people across ages. TCRdb itself ran the 5' RACE reads through MiXCR, one entry per CDR3 protein. The sample comprises around 940,000 distinct CDR3 sequences, roughly half of which are singletons, and about a fifth rests with the top ten. Sequenced material: blood. These receptor sequences come from a woman in her fifties or sixties in good health. CDR3s include the opening cysteine and the closing phenylalanine or tryptophan. D genes are given only for firm matches. For some rows the clone size is stated as once, few or many, or as a class when expanded; others skip it.

j_gene,v_gene,d_gene,abundance,CDR3aa,CDR3nt
TRBJ1-4,TRBV30,TRBD1,few,CASDRGETNEKLFF,TGTGCCTCCGACAGGGGGGAGACTAATGAAAAACTGTTTTTT
TRBJ2-7,TRBV28,TRBD1,-,CASSAPGTGGREQYF,TGTGCCAGCAGTGCTCCGGGCACAGGGGGCCGCGAGCAGTACTTC
TRBJ2-7,TRBV12-3/TRBV12-4,-,-,CASSLFRDGTYNEQYF,TGTGCCAGCAGTCTCTTTAGGGACGGAACCTACAATGAGCAGTACTTC
TRBJ1-2,TRBV20-1,TRBD1,-,CSANPRRTGSPYGYTF,TGCAGTGCTAACCCCCGGAGGACAGGGAGTCCCTATGGCTACACCTTC
TRBJ1-2,TRBV3-1,-,-,CASSHTGKGYTF,TGTGCCAGCAGTCATACAGGGAAGGGCTACACCTTC
TRBJ1-2,TRBV5-1,-,-,CASSLVANAGYGYTF,TGCGCCAGCAGCTTGGTGGCGAACGCGGGCTATGGCTACACCTTC
TRBJ2-4,TRBV29-1,-,-,CSVETSPNIQYF,TGCAGCGTTGAAACTAGCCCAAACATTCAGTACTTC
TRBJ2-1,TRBV20-1,-,-,CSARDRTGTPGEQFF,TGCAGTGCTAGAGACCGGACTGGGACTCCCGGTGAGCAGTTCTTC
TRBJ2-4,TRBV11-1,-,-,CASSDLKAKNIQYF,TGTGCCAGCAGCGACCTAAAAGCCAAAAACATTCAGTACTTC
TRBJ2-1,TRBV13,TRBD2,many,CASSSWTSGNNNEQFF,TGTGCCAGCAGCTCGTGGACTAGCGGCAACAACAATGAGCAGTTCTTC
TRBJ2-1,TRBV27,-,-,CASTPGGTAYNEQFF,TGTGCCAGCACACCTGGAGGGACAGCGTACAATGAGCAGTTCTTC
TRBJ2-7,TRBV29-1,-,-,CSVDEGLGEQYF,TGCAGCGTTGACGAGGGTCTGGGCGAGCAGTACTTC
TRBJ2-3,TRBV10-3,-,-,CAISQLGRGPPPTDTQYF,TGTGCCATCAGTCAATTGGGCAGGGGTCCACCTCCCACAGATACGCAGTATTTT
TRBJ2-3,TRBV7-2,-,-,CASSLGQWGTDTQYF,TGTGCCAGCAGCTTAGGGCAGTGGGGCACAGATACGCAGTATTTT
TRBJ2-3,TRBV25-1,-,few,CASAYDTQYF,TGTGCCAGCGCATATGATACGCAGTATTTT
TRBJ1-2,TRBV25-1,TRBD1,-,CASSEWGQGLDGYTF,TGTGCCAGCAGTGAATGGGGACAGGGGTTGGATGGCTACACCTTC
TRBJ2-5,TRBV20-1,TRBD1,few,CSAKVTGVVETQYF,TGCAGTGCCAAAGTGACAGGGGTAGTAGAGACCCAGTACTTC
TRBJ2-5,TRBV28,-,-,CASRTTSKSNEQYF,TGTGCCAGCCGAACTACTAGCAAGAGCAATGAGCAGTACTTC
TRBJ2-7,TRBV20-1,TRBD2,-,CSATRLAGGPYYEQYF,TGCAGTGCTACAAGACTAGCGGGAGGGCCGTACTACGAGCAGTACTTC
TRBJ2-5,TRBV24-1,TRBD2,few,CATGSGTSRETQYF,TGTGCCACGGGGTCGGGGACTAGTAGGGAGACCCAGTACTTC
TRBJ2-7,TRBV27,TRBD2,-,CASSFVAGEYEQYF,TGTGCCAGCAGTTTTGTAGCGGGAGAGTACGAGCAGTACTTC
TRBJ2-5,TRBV10-3,-,-,CAISRPAEETQYF,TGTGCCATCAGTCGCCCGGCAGAAGAGACCCAGTACTTC
TRBJ2-7,TRBV7-2,-,few,CASSLAYRGYEQYF,TGTGCCAGCAGCCTAGCGTACAGGGGTTACGAGCAGTACTTC
TRBJ1-4,TRBV27,-,-,CASSPPYGEKLFF,TGTGCCAGCAGTCCGCCATACGGGGAAAAACTGTTTTTT
TRBJ2-1,TRBV29-1,TRBD1,few,CSVEGQGGNEQFF,TGCAGCGTTGAAGGACAGGGCGGGAATGAGCAGTTCTTC
TRBJ2-7,TRBV23-1,-,-,CASSLSDHYEQYF,TGCGCCAGCAGTCTATCGGACCACTACGAGCAGTACTTC
TRBJ2-5,TRBV6-5,TRBD2,few,CASSPGLAVVGTQYF,TGTGCCAGCAGTCCCGGACTAGCCGTGGTAGGGACCCAGTACTTC
TRBJ2-7,TRBV7-9,-,few,CASSDIDGEQYF,TGTGCCAGCAGCGACATAGATGGAGAGCAGTACTTC
TRBJ2-7,TRBV9,-,few,CASSVEGAYEQYF,TGTGCCAGCAGCGTAGAAGGAGCCTACGAGCAGTACTTC
TRBJ2-1,TRBV5-5,-,once,CAGKPVAIYNEQFF,TGTGCCGGGAAACCAGTAGCGATCTACAATGAGCAGTTCTTC
TRBJ2-7,TRBV4-2,-,many,CASSQAHGTYEQYF,TGTGCCAGCAGCCAAGCACACGGGACCTACGAGCAGTACTTC
TRBJ2-7,TRBV11-1,TRBD2,-,CASSPSPLAGPREQYF,TGTGCCAGCAGCCCCAGCCCCCTAGCGGGGCCTCGGGAGCAGTACTTC
TRBJ2-5,TRBV9,TRBD2,-,CASSPGAREQYF,TGTGCCAGCAGCCCTGGTGCGCGGGAGCAGTACTTC
TRBJ2-1,TRBV5-1,TRBD2,-,CASSFVGGSSNRNEQFF,TGCGCCAGCAGCTTTGTGGGCGGGAGTAGTAACCGTAATGAGCAGTTCTTC
TRBJ2-1,TRBV20-1,TRBD2,few,CSAQLAGVGNEQFF,TGCAGTGCACAACTAGCGGGAGTAGGAAATGAGCAGTTCTTC
TRBJ1-2,TRBV28,-,-,CASSLLGGVYGYTF,TGTGCCAGCAGTTTATTAGGCGGCGTCTATGGCTACACCTTC
TRBJ1-2,TRBV7-2,TRBD1,-,CASSLGPRGDGGYTF,TGTGCCAGCAGCTTAGGTCCCAGGGGGGATGGAGGCTACACCTTC
TRBJ2-5,TRBV20-1,TRBD1,few,CSARLTGRETQYF,TGCAGTGCTAGACTGACAGGGAGAGAGACCCAGTACTTC
TRBJ1-1,TRBV5-5,TRBD1,-,CASSLAGDSTEAFF,TGTGCCAGCAGCTTGGCCGGGGACAGTACCGAAGCTTTCTTT
TRBJ1-6,TRBV2,-,-,CASSDGPRVSPLHF,TGTGCCAGCAGCGACGGACCAAGGGTCTCACCCCTCCACTTT
TRBJ2-7,TRBV4-2,-,-,CASSPHRDYNEQYF,TGTGCCAGCAGTCCTCACAGGGATTACAATGAGCAGTACTTC
TRBJ2-2,TRBV6-2/TRBV6-3,-,-,CASISGGGNTGELFF,TGTGCCAGCATCAGTGGTGGAGGAAACACCGGGGAGCTGTTTTTT
TRBJ2-7,TRBV29-1,-,few,CSVFGSGGSRYEQYF,TGCAGCGTTTTTGGTTCGGGCGGAAGTCGGTACGAGCAGTACTTC
TRBJ1-2,TRBV6-1,-,few,CASSERGRGYGYTF,TGTGCCAGCAGTGAACGGGGGCGCGGCTATGGCTACACCTTC
TRBJ2-3,TRBV27,-,-,CASKGQSTDTQYF,TGTGCCAGCAAGGGCCAAAGCACAGATACGCAGTATTTT
TRBJ2-7,TRBV5-1,TRBD2,-,CASSLGPVQEGGEQYF,TGCGCCAGCAGCTTGGGACCTGTCCAAGAGGGAGGGGAGCAGTACTTC
TRBJ2-7,TRBV2,-,few,CASQPGSYEQYF,TGTGCCAGCCAGCCGGGTTCCTACGAGCAGTACTTC
TRBJ2-4,TRBV28,TRBD2,-,CASSLWAGGKNIQYF,TGTGCCAGCAGCCTTTGGGCGGGAGGTAAAAACATTCAGTACTTC
TRBJ2-7,TRBV7-2,TRBD1,few,CASSYGQGGEQYF,TGTGCCAGCAGCTACGGACAGGGGGGGGAGCAGTACTTC
TRBJ2-6,TRBV6-2/TRBV6-3,-,-,CASSYLAKSSGANVLTF,TGTGCCAGCAGTTACCTGGCGAAAAGCTCTGGGGCCAACGTCCTGACTTTC
TRBJ2-1,TRBV20-1,-,few,CSVEAVRFYNEQFF,TGCAGTGTTGAGGCAGTACGGTTCTACAATGAGCAGTTCTTC
TRBJ1-2,TRBV12-3/TRBV12-4,TRBD1,few,CASSLVGTGTYGYTF,TGTGCCAGCAGTTTAGTAGGGACAGGGACCTATGGCTACACCTTC
TRBJ2-7,TRBV10-3,-,-,CAINFLRGATSYEQYF,TGTGCCATCAATTTTTTACGGGGCGCCACCTCCTACGAGCAGTACTTC
TRBJ2-3,TRBV11-2,-,-,CASSLDSPTAAHTDTQYF,TGTGCCAGCAGCTTAGATTCCCCTACAGCCGCCCACACAGATACGCAGTATTTT
TRBJ1-2,TRBV3-1,-,-,CASSQEKGGYTF,TGTGCCAGCAGCCAAGAAAAGGGTGGCTACACCTTC
TRBJ1-2,TRBV27,-,-,CASNPLKGPYGYTF,TGTGCCAGCAATCCCCTTAAGGGGCCGTACGGCTACACCTTC
TRBJ2-2,TRBV3-1,-,once,CASSQDAGTGELFF,TGTGCCAGCAGCCAAGATGCCGGGACCGGGGAGCTGTTTTTT